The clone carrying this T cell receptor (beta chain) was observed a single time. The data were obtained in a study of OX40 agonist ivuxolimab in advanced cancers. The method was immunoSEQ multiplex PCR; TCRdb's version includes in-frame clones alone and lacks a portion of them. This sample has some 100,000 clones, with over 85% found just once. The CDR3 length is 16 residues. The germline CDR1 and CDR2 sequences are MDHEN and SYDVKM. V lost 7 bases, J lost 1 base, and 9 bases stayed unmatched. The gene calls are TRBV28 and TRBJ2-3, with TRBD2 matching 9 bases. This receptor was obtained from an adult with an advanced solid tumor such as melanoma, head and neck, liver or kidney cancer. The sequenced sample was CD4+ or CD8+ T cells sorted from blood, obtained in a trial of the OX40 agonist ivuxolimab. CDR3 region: CASITSASGGTDTQYF. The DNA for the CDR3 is TGTGCCAGCATCACTTCCGCTAGCGGGGGCACAGATACGCAGTATTTT.